A single TCR beta chain is shown here with its context. V lost 6 bases and J lost 7, with 22 bases in between. The CDR3 has 16 residues. The germline CDR1 and CDR2 sequences are MDHEN and SYDVKM. This specimen belongs to a study of T cell changes during pregnancy in multiple sclerosis. TCRdb's table, derived via immunoSEQ multiplex PCR, lists solely in-frame clones and lacks some. The table includes over 45,000 clones, nearly 95% detected once. The receptor was derived from a female donor with multiple sclerosis, enrolled in a pregnancy study. The chain combines TRBV28 with TRBJ1-5; a possible D gene is TRBD1 (6 bases). The sequencing used peripheral blood, collected in the third trimester of pregnancy. The CDR3 nucleotides read TGTGCCAGCAGCTCCTCCCGGGGGGGCCTGCAACAGCCCCAGCATTTT. Protein product: CASSSSRGGLQQPQHF.